This T cell receptor beta chain was retrieved from a study of regulatory T cells in long-lasting Graves disease. Whole-study results and caveats: Gene preferences differed: TRBV28, TRBJ1-2, TRBJ2-5 in persistent cases.

As for time point: newly diagnosed GD, antithyroid drugs for less than 3 months. PBMC-derived RNA was used for the TCR library. Peripheral blood, about 8.8 milliliters of it, was drawn into EDTA tubes. For TCR beta, libraries came from iRepertoire HTBI primers and Arm-PCR of CDR3 regions. TCRdb analysed the multiplex PCR reads with MiXCR anew, one entry per CDR3 protein. The sample yields about 400,000 distinct CDR3 sequences, 15% to 19% seen once. The CDR3 length is 10 residues. Germline loops: CDR1 SNHLY, CDR2 FYNNEI. V shed 6 bases and J shed 6 bases, with 5 bases lying between them. This clonotype has ten or more counts. Its specificity is unknown.

The sequences come from peripheral blood mononuclear cells (PBMCs), collected at new diagnosis, from a patient treated with antithyroid drugs. The sequence came from a female donor with Graves disease. The chain recombines TRBV2 with TRBJ1-1; D remains ambiguous. The CDR3 nucleotides are TGTGCCAGCAGGGGAGCTGAAGCTTTCTTT. Its translation is CASRGAEAFF.